One and the same sample provided the 14 T cell receptor beta chains below, sequenced in a study of blood T cell repertoires in COVID-19. TCRdb's table, derived via immunoSEQ multiplex PCR, lists solely in-frame clones and lacks some. The sample contains about 75,000 clones, roughly 89% of which appear only once. Sample: peripheral blood. Receptors originate from a woman aged 45 to 65 with acute or convalescent COVID-19.

The chain carries TRBV7-9 and TRBJ2-2, with D possibly TRBD2 on 6 matching bases. CDR1 SEHNR and CDR2 FQNEAQ come from the germline V gene (reference sequence). Trimming cost V 3 bases and J 4 bases, with 12 bases left between them. CDR3 length: 15 amino acids. The CDR3 protein is CASSFTGTVTGELFF. The CDR3 nucleotides read TGTGCCAGCAGCTTTACCGGGACTGTCACCGGGGAGCTGTTTTTT.

CDR3 protein: CASSPSVLAGGIRDTQYF. DNA of the CDR3: TGTGCCAGTAGCCCTTCGGTCCTAGCGGGAGGGATTAGAGATACGCAGTATTTT. This sequence joins TRBV19 and TRBJ2-3; 12 bases are shared with TRBD2. The CDR3 totals 18 residues. Germline V lookup: CDR1 LNHDA, CDR2 SQIVND (reference sequence). With V trimmed by 6 bases and J by 5 bases, 15 bases remained unmatched.

In nucleotides, the CDR3 is TGTGCCAGCAGCCAAGATCAGGGTACCTACGAGCAGTACTTC. It yields the protein CASSQDQGTYEQYF. The chain is built from TRBV4-2 and TRBJ2-7; D possibly corresponds to TRBD1 (5 bases). Germline V CDR1 and CDR2: LGHNA, YNFKEQ. Trimming stripped 0 bases from V and 2 bases from J, with 8 bases between. CDR3 length equals 14 residues.

The rearrangement uses TRBV14 and TRBJ1-5; D unresolved. The CDR3 contains 14 residues. V lost 1 base to trimming and J lost 5 bases, with 9 bases between them. Germline V gives CDR1 SGHDN, CDR2 FVKESK. The CDR3 sequence: CASSQAGLHQPQHF. The DNA for the CDR3 is TGTGCCAGCAGCCAAGCAGGACTACATCAGCCCCAGCATTTT. The variable domain in full, completed from reference TRBV14 and TRBJ1-5, reads EAGVTQFPSHSVIEKGQTVTLRCDPISGHDNLYWYRRVMGKEIKFLLHFVKESKQDESGMPNNRFLAERTGGTYSTLKVQPAELEDSGVYFCASSQAGLHQPQHFGDGTRLSIL.

This rearrangement joins TRBV7-9 to TRBJ1-1; no firm D call. The CDR3 runs to 13 residues. V gave up 2 bases and J gave up 8 bases, with 12 bases separating them. CDR1 is SEHNR, CDR2 FQNEAQ, per germline (reference sequence). CDR3 in amino acids: CASSLRSGGEAFF. The CDR3 DNA is TGTGCCAGCAGCTTAAGGTCGGGTGGAGAAGCTTTCTTT.

Written as DNA, the CDR3 is TGTGCCAGCAGGTCTACGACAGGCGGGAATTCACCCCTCCACTTT. It codes for CASRSTTGGNSPLHF. The chain couples TRBV5-6 to TRBJ1-6; possible D gene TRBD1, 6 bases. Germline CDR1 and CDR2: SGHDT and YYEEEE. Trimming took 5 bases from V and 7 from J, leaving 16 bases between them. The CDR3 totals 15 residues.

The V gene is TRBV7-9, the J gene TRBJ2-5; tentative D call: TRBD2 (5 bases). Trimming shortened V by 5 bases and J by 4 bases, and 11 bases separated the two germline ends. The germline CDR1 and CDR2 sequences are SEHNR and FQNEAQ (reference sequence). The CDR3 loop spans 13 amino acids. The CDR3 loop reads CASSDRGRETQYF. CDR3 bases: TGTGCCAGCAGCGACCGGGGTAGAGAGACCCAGTACTTC.

V usage is TRBV7-3 and J usage is TRBJ2-1; TRBD2 matches at 12 bases. This CDR3 has 16 amino acids. Germline V gene data show CDR1 as SGHTA and CDR2 as FQGTGA. The V segment lost 5 bases and the J segment 13 bases; nucleotides outside the gene matches: 15. CDR3 sequence reads: CASSQGLAGLHEDQFF. CDR3 nucleotides: TGTGCCAGCAGCCAAGGACTAGCGGGACTTCACGAGGACCAGTTCTTC.

A single count supports this clone. The rearrangement uses TRBV10-3 and TRBJ2-7; perhaps TRBD2 as D (5 bases). Germline V CDR1 and CDR2: ENHRY, SYGVKD. V shed 7 bases and J shed 5 bases, with 12 bases lying between them. The CDR3 contains 12 residues. The CDR3 DNA reads as TGTGCCATCAAGAGGGAAGGAGACGAGCAGTACTTC. This sequence encodes CAIKREGDEQYF.

The V gene is TRBV25-1, the J gene TRBJ1-4; TRBD1 agrees at 10 bases. Unmatched junction bases numbered 5, after V lost 4 bases and J lost 3 bases. Germline assignment: CDR1 MGHDK and CDR2 SYGVNS. There are 16 residues in the CDR3. As DNA, the CDR3 is TGTGCCAGCAGTGGGGACAGGGGAGGGCCTAATGAAAAACTGTTTTTT. Its protein product is CASSGDRGGPNEKLFF.

The chain has TRBV7-9 and TRBJ1-5; D unresolved. The germline V and J ends were trimmed by 8 bases and 5 bases, with 10 bases remaining between them. The CDR3 covers 12 residues. Germline values: CDR1 SEHNR, CDR2 FQNEAQ (reference sequence). For the CDR3, the DNA is TGTGCCAGCGGGAGTTGGGATCAGCCCCAGCATTTT. This translates into CASGSWDQPQHF.

The V call is TRBV4-3, the J call TRBJ1-2; no clear D. This CDR3 has 15 residues. Germline V CDR1 and CDR2: LGHNA, YSLEER. The germline V and J ends were trimmed by 0 bases and 1 base, with 9 bases remaining between them. This chain's CDR3 is CASSQDAGFNYGYTF. As DNA, the CDR3 is TGCGCCAGCAGCCAAGATGCAGGATTTAACTATGGCTACACCTTC.

The J gene is TRBJ2-2, the V gene TRBV7-2, with a tentative D call TRBD1 (5 bases). Germline V lookup: CDR1 SGHTA, CDR2 FQGNSA. This CDR3 contains 14 residues. Trimming left V 5 bases short and J 1 base short, with 8 bases between. CDR3 loop: CASSPGQNTGELFF. The CDR3 DNA reads TGTGCCAGCAGCCCAGGACAGAACACCGGGGAGCTGTTTTTT.

The V call is TRBV28, the J call TRBJ1-5; tentative D call: TRBD1 (5 bases). The V and J ends lost 2 bases and 2 bases respectively, with 13 bases between them. The CDR3 is 16 residues long. Germline values: CDR1 MDHEN, CDR2 SYDVKM. CDR3 protein: CASSLNADSRNQPQHF. In DNA, the CDR3 is TGTGCCAGCAGTTTAAACGCTGACAGTCGCAATCAGCCCCAGCATTTT. The full variable domain, completed using reference TRBV28 and TRBJ1-5, is DVKVTQSSRYLVKRTGEKVFLECVQDMDHENMFWYRQDPGLGLRLIYFSYDVKMKEKGDIPEGYSVSREKKERFSLILESASTNQTSMYLCASSLNADSRNQPQHFGDGTRLSIL.